Presented here are 25 T cell receptor beta chains from one specimen sequenced in a study of OX40 agonist ivuxolimab in advanced cancers. Using immunoSEQ multiplex PCR, the repertoire was profiled, and TCRdb retains in-frame clones only, with some absent. The sample lists about 76,000 clones, about 80% occurring once. The sequenced sample was CD4+ or CD8+ T cells sorted from blood, obtained in a trial of the OX40 agonist ivuxolimab. The receptors were sampled from an adult with an advanced solid tumor such as melanoma, head and neck, liver or kidney cancer.

The rearrangement uses TRBV15 and TRBJ1-1; TRBD1 aligns across 7 bases. Germline assignment: CDR1 LNHNV and CDR2 YYDKDF (reference sequence). The CDR3 is 17 amino acids. V shed 2 bases and J 5 bases; nucleotides not matched to a gene: 14. CDR3 nucleotides: TGTGCCACCAGCAGACAACCACGACAGGGTGGGGAGACTGAAGCTTTCTTT. Amino acid sequence: CATSRQPRQGGETEAFF.

The gene calls are TRBV7-2 and TRBJ2-7; no clear D gene. Germline loops: CDR1 SGHTA, CDR2 FQGNSA. There are 16 residues in the CDR3. V gave up 0 bases and J gave up 9 bases, with 21 bases separating them. The CDR3 nucleotides are TGTGCCAGCAGCTTAGCCCTGGCCCAAACGCGCGTGGGGCAGTACTTC. Its translation is CASSLALAQTRVGQYF.

By share of the sample, this clone is medium-sized (0.01 to 0.1%). A junction end diverges from the germline sequence, so it may reflect a read error. The chain employs TRBV10-3 and TRBJ1-3, with D possibly matching TRBD1 (5 bases). Germline V gene data show CDR1 as ENHRY and CDR2 as SYGVKD. The CDR3 covers 18 residues. CDR3 protein: CAISQSAGVLGSGNTIYF. Written as DNA, the CDR3 is TGTGCCATCAGTCAGTCTGCGGGGGTATTGGGCTCTGGAAACACCATATATTTT.

The chain carries TRBV7-9 and TRBJ2-3; D ambiguous. Germline loops: CDR1 SEHNR, CDR2 FQNEAQ (reference sequence). Trimming removed 1 base at V and 2 bases at J, with 10 bases between. This CDR3 comprises 15 residues. The CDR3 reads CASSLDGWDTDTQYF. The CDR3 DNA is TGTGCCAGCAGCTTAGATGGGTGGGACACAGATACGCAGTATTTT.

This clone was found once. This rearrangement joins TRBV29-1 to TRBJ2-3; D is perhaps TRBD1 or TRBD2 (5 bases each). This CDR3 is built from 15 residues. V was pared by 7 bases and J by 4 bases, with 21 bases between. CDR1 is SQVTM and CDR2 is ANQGSEA in the germline V gene. The DNA for the CDR3 is TGCAGCGCATTACCGGGACCTCGGTCCCCAGATACGCAGTATTTT. Its protein is CSALPGPRSPDTQYF.

The V and J genes are TRBV19 and TRBJ2-3; possible D gene TRBD1, 6 bases. This CDR3 contains 16 residues. Germline CDR1 reads LNHDA; CDR2 reads SQIVND (reference sequence). The ends were cut back, 3 bases at V and 2 bases at J, with 15 bases in the middle. CDR3 amino acids: CASSISGDPTTDTQYF. Written as DNA, the CDR3 is TGTGCCAGTAGTATTTCAGGGGACCCTACCACAGATACGCAGTATTTT.

V gene TRBV11-2 combines with J gene TRBJ2-4; the D is unclear. Trimming left V 0 bases short and J 8 bases short, with 8 bases between. The germline V gene has CDR1 SGHAT and CDR2 FQNNGV. The CDR3 extends over 13 amino acids. DNA for the CDR3: TGTGCCAGCAGCTTAGATCTGTGGGACATTCAGTACTTC. It codes for CASSLDLWDIQYF.

This clone was counted a single time. This rearrangement joins TRBV29-1 to TRBJ2-1; D ambiguous. V was cut by 2 bases and J by 2 bases, with 7 bases left in between. The CDR3 totals 13 residues. Looked up from germline, CDR1 is SQVTM and CDR2 is ANQGSEA. CDR3 sequence (DNA): TGCAGCGTTGAAAGGAGTACCTACAATGAGCAGTTCTTC. The encoded protein is CSVERSTYNEQFF.

As concerns this clone: Within the sample, other DNA sequences also encode this same CDR3. The rearrangement joins TRBV7-3 to TRBJ2-5; no clear D. Germline V lookup: CDR1 SGHTA, CDR2 FQGTGA. The CDR3 spans 14 residues. Trimming pared 1 base from V and 1 base from J, leaving 7 bases between. This chain's CDR3 is CASSLMASQETQYF. The CDR3 nucleotides are TGTGCCAGCAGCTTAATGGCCAGCCAAGAGACCCAGTACTTC.

The chain recombines TRBV29-1 with TRBJ2-1; 9 positions agree with TRBD2. This CDR3 spans 14 amino acids. In germline, CDR1 is SQVTM, CDR2 ANQGSEA. V shed 6 bases, J shed 5 bases, and the junction held 8 bases outside the gene matches. CDR3 amino acids: CSVARSGGNNEQFF. As DNA, the CDR3 is TGCAGCGTGGCTCGTAGCGGGGGAAACAATGAGCAGTTCTTC.

The J gene is TRBJ2-5, the V gene TRBV30, with 8 positions matching TRBD1. CDR3 size: 17 residues. The V gene's germline CDR1 is GTSNPN and CDR2 SVGIG (reference sequence). After removal of 1 base from V and 4 bases from J, the junction contained 14 bases not matched to a gene. The chain's CDR3 is CAWSGTGYSFVRETQYF. The CDR3, as DNA: TGTGCCTGGAGTGGGACAGGGTATTCGTTTGTGAGAGAGACCCAGTACTTC.

This clone was counted only a few times. This rearrangement joins TRBV6-1 to TRBJ1-1, with 8 bases that match TRBD1. The CDR3 extends over 14 amino acids. Germline V lookup: CDR1 MNHNS, CDR2 SASEGT. The ends lost 8 bases at V and 1 base at J; junction bases unmatched: 6. The CDR3 DNA is TGTGCCAGCTGGACACAGGGGGGGAACACTGAAGCTTTCTTT. Translation: CASWTQGGNTEAFF.

This clone was seen more than once but under ten times. At one end, the junction sequence differs from germline, possibly due to a read error. The chain employs TRBV11-2 and TRBJ2-5; TRBD1 might be the D (6 bases). The germline gives CDR1 SGHAT, CDR2 FQNNGV. The CDR3 sequence is 13 residues long. The CDR3, as DNA: TGTGCCAGCAGCTTAGAATCGACAGGATTCGGGGACTTC. Translation: CASSLESTGFGDF.

This clone has only a few counts. The chain uses TRBV19 and TRBJ2-3, with TRBD1 as a possible D gene (6 bases). Germline V lookup: CDR1 LNHDA, CDR2 SQIVND (reference sequence). The CDR3 has 16 amino acids. V was shortened by 1 base and J by 0 bases, with 11 bases between the two germline ends. CDR3 in DNA: TGTGCCAGTAGTATAGGCAGGGACATTAGCACAGATACGCAGTATTTT. Protein sequence: CASSIGRDISTDTQYF.

V and J are TRBV5-1 and TRBJ2-5; D is unresolved. Germline V gene sequence: CDR1 SGHRS, CDR2 YFSETQ. V shed 2 bases and J shed 4 bases, with 12 bases lying between them. The CDR3 loop spans 14 amino acids. CDR3 nucleotide sequence: TGCGCCAGCAGCTTAGGGATGAATGGAGAGACCCAGTACTTC. It encodes CASSLGMNGETQYF.

This rearrangement joins TRBV4-1 to TRBJ2-3, with D unclear. Germline-derived CDR1 and CDR2 are MGHRA and YSYEKL. The V gene lost 5 bases and the J gene lost 4 bases, with 10 bases spanning the gap. This CDR3 spans 13 amino acids. The CDR3 loop reads CASSVTQADTQYF. CDR3 nucleotide sequence: TGCGCCAGCAGCGTTACCCAGGCAGATACGCAGTATTTT.

The V gene is TRBV28, the J gene TRBJ1-5; D not certain. Trimming removed 7 bases from V and 0 bases from J, with 13 bases in between. CDR3 size: 15 residues. Germline V gene sequence: CDR1 MDHEN, CDR2 SYDVKM. The CDR3, as DNA: TGTGCCAGCATGCGCGAGAAAAATAGCAATCAGCCCCAGCATTTT. It yields the protein CASMREKNSNQPQHF.

The chain is built from TRBV19 and TRBJ2-4; D ambiguous. V shed 0 bases and J shed 7 bases, with 13 bases lying between them. In germline, CDR1 is LNHDA, CDR2 SQIVND (reference sequence). The CDR3 has 15 amino acids. The CDR3 nucleotides read TGTGCCAGTAGTATAGATCGATTTGCCGGCAACATTCAGTACTTC. Translated: CASSIDRFAGNIQYF.

The chain joins TRBV5-4 to TRBJ2-7; possible D gene TRBD2, 6 bases. Germline CDR1 SGHNT, CDR2 YYREEE (reference sequence). The V gene lost 4 bases and the J gene lost 6 bases, with 14 bases spanning the gap. The CDR3 covers 13 residues. In nucleotides, the CDR3 is TGTGCCAGCAGCCCGGACCCGGAGGGCGAGCAGTACTTC. This translates into CASSPDPEGEQYF.

The rearrangement uses TRBV7-3 and TRBJ2-7; D is ambiguous. The CDR3 is 14 residues long. Germline V gene sequence: CDR1 SGHTA, CDR2 FQGTGA. V was cut by 5 bases and J by 3 bases, with 14 bases left in between. This CDR3 is CASSPSAAIYEQYF. The CDR3 bases are TGTGCCAGCAGCCCCAGCGCAGCTATCTACGAGCAGTACTTC.

This clone was counted a few times. The chain has TRBV6-1 and TRBJ1-3; D uncertain. Germline V gives CDR1 MNHNS, CDR2 SASEGT. This CDR3 region has 14 residues. V lost 8 bases, J lost 3 bases, and 14 bases lay in between. The CDR3 is CASSQAGSGNTIYF. The CDR3 nucleotides are TGTGCCAGCTCTCAGGCGGGGAGTGGAAACACCATATATTTT.

The chain carries TRBV18 and TRBJ2-5; D possibly corresponds to TRBD2 (5 bases). Germline values: CDR1 KGHSH, CDR2 LQKENI. The V and J ends lost 3 bases and 4 bases respectively, with 21 bases between them. This CDR3 has 17 amino acids. CDR3 amino acids: CASSPYPNEGLGETQYF. DNA for the CDR3: TGTGCCAGCTCACCCTACCCCAACGAGGGCCTTGGAGAGACCCAGTACTTC.

This sequence joins TRBV28 and TRBJ2-1; 8 nucleotides agree with TRBD1. The V segment lost 6 bases and the J segment 2 bases; nucleotides outside the gene matches: 6. Germline V gene lookup returns CDR1 MDHEN and CDR2 SYDVKM. This CDR3 region has 15 residues. CDR3 protein: CASSSTGVAYNEQFF. CDR3 nucleotide sequence: TGTGCCAGCAGCTCGACAGGGGTAGCCTACAATGAGCAGTTCTTC.

The genes are TRBV11-2 and TRBJ1-2, with D unresolved. The CDR3 loop spans 13 amino acids. Germline V gene sequence: CDR1 SGHAT, CDR2 FQNNGV. Trimming pared 5 bases from V and 2 bases from J, leaving 9 bases between. Here the CDR3 reads CASSLGLNYGYTF. DNA for the CDR3: TGTGCCAGCAGCCTCGGACTGAACTATGGCTACACCTTC.

This clone came up a few times. CDR3 coding DNA: TGTGCCAGCAGCGTCATTAGGGGCCACGAGCAGTACTTC. This encodes CASSVIRGHEQYF. The rearrangement links TRBV9 to TRBJ2-7; possibly TRBD1 for D (5 bases). The CDR3 loop spans 13 amino acids. V lost 2 bases, J lost 5 bases, and 11 bases lay in between. Germline lookup yields CDR1 SGDLS and CDR2 YYNGEE.